This T cell receptor beta chain emerged from a study of blood T cell repertoires in COVID-19. As for the study in general: Whether acute or convalescent, the COVID-19 samples came from the United States, Italy and Spain. Sample material is recorded as cDNA or gDNA derived from T cells, B-cell-depleted T cells, or PBMCs.

The CDR3 is 15 amino acids. Germline V gives CDR1 KGHSH, CDR2 LQKENI. Trimming cost V 4 bases and J 5 bases; bases outside gene matches: 6. Authors' analysis steps: Amplification from reference gene primers served as the basis for estimated nucleated cell counts. Sequencing used immunoSEQ multiplex PCR; TCRdb keeps in-frame clones, though not all of them. V, J and clone size were drawn from that table, and D and trimming were deduced from the DNA. The profile shows approximately 52,000 clones, around 88% of them singletons. The sequenced sample was peripheral blood. This rearrangement joins TRBV18 to TRBJ2-3, with 10 bases fitting TRBD1. This receptor was identified in a man aged 55 to 70 with acute or convalescent COVID-19. CDR3 in DNA: TGTGCCAGCTCACGAGGGACAGGGGCTAAAGATACGCAGTATTTT. Protein: CASSRGTGAKDTQYF.